The text below deals with one T cell receptor (beta chain). The antigen is unknown. The germline gives CDR1 MNHNS, CDR2 SASEGT. Trimming cost V 1 base and J 8 bases; bases outside gene matches: 8. CDR3 size: 15 residues. This sample was taken from a study of cytomegalovirus exposure and HLA in healthy donors. Study-level points and caveats: The study listed under 200 cytomegalovirus-associated TCR beta chains. Earlier findings revealed that most TCR beta V segments proved productive either about 87% or about 30% of the time.

PCR used 60 Vbeta primers and 13 Jbeta primers. Data came from immunoSEQ multiplex PCR; TCRdb stores just in-frame clones and leaves some out. The sample yields about 150,000 clones, 70% to 90% seen once. The clonotype originates from a woman aged 40 to 50 in good health and CMV-seropositive. This chain uses TRBV6-1 with TRBJ1-3, with 7 bases lining up with TRBD1. The sample comprised PBMCs. In DNA, the CDR3 is TGTGCCAGCAGTGAAGAACCCCAGGGGGAATACACCATATATTTT. Its protein product is CASSEEPQGEYTIYF.